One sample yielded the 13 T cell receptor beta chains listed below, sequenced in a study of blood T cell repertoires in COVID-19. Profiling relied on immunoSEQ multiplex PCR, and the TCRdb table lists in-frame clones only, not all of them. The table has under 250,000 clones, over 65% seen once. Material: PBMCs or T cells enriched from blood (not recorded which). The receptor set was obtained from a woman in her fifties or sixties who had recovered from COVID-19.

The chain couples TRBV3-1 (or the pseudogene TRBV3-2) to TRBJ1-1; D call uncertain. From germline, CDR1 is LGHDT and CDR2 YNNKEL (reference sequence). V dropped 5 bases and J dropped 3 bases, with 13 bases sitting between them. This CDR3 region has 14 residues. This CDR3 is CASSNRGRYTEAFF. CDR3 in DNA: TGTGCCAGCAGCAACCGCGGTCGTTACACTGAAGCTTTCTTT.

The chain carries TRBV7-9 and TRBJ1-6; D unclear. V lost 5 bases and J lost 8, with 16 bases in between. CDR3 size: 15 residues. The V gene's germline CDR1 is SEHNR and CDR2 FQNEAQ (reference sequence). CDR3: CASSHLRVGYSPLHF. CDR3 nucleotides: TGTGCCAGCAGCCATTTGAGGGTAGGGTATTCACCCCTCCACTTT.

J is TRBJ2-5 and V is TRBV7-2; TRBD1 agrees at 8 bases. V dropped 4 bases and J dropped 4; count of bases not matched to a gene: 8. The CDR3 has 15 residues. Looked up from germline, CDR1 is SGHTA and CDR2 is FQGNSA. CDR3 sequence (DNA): TGTGCCAGCAGCTCCGGGGACAGGCTGGGAGAGACCCAGTACTTC. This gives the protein CASSSGDRLGETQYF.

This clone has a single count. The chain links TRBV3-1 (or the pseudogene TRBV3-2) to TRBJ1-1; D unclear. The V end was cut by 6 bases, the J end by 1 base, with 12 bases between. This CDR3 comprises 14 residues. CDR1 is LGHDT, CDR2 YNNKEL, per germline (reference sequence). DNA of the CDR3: TGTGCCAGCAGATCCCGTGGCAGGAACACTGAAGCTTTCTTT. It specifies CASRSRGRNTEAFF.

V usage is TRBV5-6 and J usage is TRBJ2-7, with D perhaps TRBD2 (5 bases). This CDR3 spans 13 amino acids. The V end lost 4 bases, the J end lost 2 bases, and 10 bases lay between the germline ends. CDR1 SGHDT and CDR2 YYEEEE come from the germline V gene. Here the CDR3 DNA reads TGTGCCAGCAGCGCACTCGGGGCCTACGAGCAGTACTTC. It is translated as CASSALGAYEQYF.

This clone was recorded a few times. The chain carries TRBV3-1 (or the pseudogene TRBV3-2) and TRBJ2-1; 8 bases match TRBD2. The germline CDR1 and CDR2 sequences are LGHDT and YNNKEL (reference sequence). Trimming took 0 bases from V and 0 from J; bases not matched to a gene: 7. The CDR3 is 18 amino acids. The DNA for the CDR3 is TGTGCCAGCAGCCAAGAGTACGTAGCGGGGCTCTCCTACAATGAGCAGTTCTTC. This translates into CASSQEYVAGLSYNEQFF.

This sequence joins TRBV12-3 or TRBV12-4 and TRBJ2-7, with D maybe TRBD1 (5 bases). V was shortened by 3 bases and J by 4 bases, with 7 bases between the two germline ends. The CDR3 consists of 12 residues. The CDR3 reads CASSFGAYEQYF. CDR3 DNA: TGTGCCAGCAGTTTTGGGGCATACGAGCAGTACTTC.

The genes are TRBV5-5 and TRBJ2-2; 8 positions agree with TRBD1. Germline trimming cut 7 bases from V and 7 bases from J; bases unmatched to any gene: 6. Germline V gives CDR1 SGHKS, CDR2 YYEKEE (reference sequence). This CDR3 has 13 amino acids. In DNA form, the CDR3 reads TGTGCCAGCTTCAGGGGGCTCAACGGGGAGCTGTTTTTT. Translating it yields CASFRGLNGELFF.

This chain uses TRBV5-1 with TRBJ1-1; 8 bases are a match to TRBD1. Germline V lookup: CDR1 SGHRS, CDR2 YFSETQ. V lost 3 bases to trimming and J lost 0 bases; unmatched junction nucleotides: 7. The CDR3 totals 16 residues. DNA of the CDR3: TGCGCCAGCAGCTGGACAGGGAGGTCGGTGAACACTGAAGCTTTCTTT. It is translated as CASSWTGRSVNTEAFF.

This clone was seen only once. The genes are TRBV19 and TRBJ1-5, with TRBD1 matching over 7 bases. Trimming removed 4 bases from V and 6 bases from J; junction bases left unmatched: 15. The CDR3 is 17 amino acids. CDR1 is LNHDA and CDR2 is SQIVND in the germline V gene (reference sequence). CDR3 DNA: TGTGCCAGTAGTAAGGGGGACAGCTTAAGGGGCAGTCAGCCCCAGCATTTT. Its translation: CASSKGDSLRGSQPQHF.

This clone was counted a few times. CDR3 protein: CASSTREVNTQYF. DNA for the CDR3: TGTGCCAGTAGTACCAGGGAGGTAAATACGCAGTATTTT. This sequence joins TRBV19 and TRBJ2-3, with a possible D match to TRBD2 (6 bases). CDR3 length: 13 residues. Trimming cost V 4 bases and J 7 bases, with 12 bases left between them. Germline V gene sequence: CDR1 LNHDA, CDR2 SQIVND (reference sequence).

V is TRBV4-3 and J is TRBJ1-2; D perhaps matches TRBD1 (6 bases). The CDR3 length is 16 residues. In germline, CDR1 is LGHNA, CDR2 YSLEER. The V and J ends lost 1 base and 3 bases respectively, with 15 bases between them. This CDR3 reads CASSQAWGGADYGYTF. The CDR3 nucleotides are TGCGCCAGCAGCCAAGCATGGGGGGGGGCGGACTATGGCTACACCTTC.

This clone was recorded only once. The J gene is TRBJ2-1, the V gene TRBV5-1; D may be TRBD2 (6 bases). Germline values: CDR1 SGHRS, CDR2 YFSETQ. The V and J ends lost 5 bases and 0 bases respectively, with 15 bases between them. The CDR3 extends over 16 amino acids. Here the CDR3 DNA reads TGCGCCAGCAGTTTAACCCCGGGGGACTCCTACAATGAGCAGTTCTTC. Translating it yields CASSLTPGDSYNEQFF.